These 17 T cell receptor beta chains share one sample of origin, sequenced in a study of blood T cell repertoires in COVID-19. Assay used: immunoSEQ multiplex PCR; TCRdb lists only in-frame clones, some missing. The table shows more than 150,000 clones, with about 85% occurring only once. The sequencing input was peripheral blood. The origin of the receptors is a man aged 18 to 30 with acute or convalescent COVID-19.

This chain links TRBV4-2 with TRBJ2-1, with 8 nucleotides matching TRBD2. Germline V gene data show CDR1 as LGHNA and CDR2 as YNFKEQ. CDR3 size: 15 residues. V was clipped by 0 bases and J by 6 bases; unmatched bases: 4. DNA for the CDR3: TGTGCCAGCAGCCAAGACCGCGGGGGGTTCAATGAGCAGTTCTTC. Translating gives CASSQDRGGFNEQFF.

The J gene is TRBJ2-5, the V gene TRBV7-3; the match to TRBD1 covers 9 bases. Germline V gives CDR1 SGHTA, CDR2 FQGTGA. This CDR3 is built from 15 residues. J gave up 5 bases and V 5 bases, and 9 bases lay outside the gene matches. The CDR3, as DNA: TGTGCCAGCAGCATCGGGACAGGGCCCGGGGAGACCCAGTACTTC. It is translated as CASSIGTGPGETQYF.

The chain employs TRBV6-5 and TRBJ1-1; D gene uncertain. V was pared by 7 bases and J by 0 bases, with 12 bases between. The CDR3 sequence is 14 residues long. CDR1 MNHEY and CDR2 SVGAGI come from the germline V gene. The CDR3 spells CASIRDHVNTEAFF. The CDR3 DNA follows: TGTGCCAGCATCCGGGATCATGTGAACACTGAAGCTTTCTTT.

The chain combines TRBV6-6 with TRBJ1-1; TRBD1 aligns across 7 bases. Trimming cost V 6 bases and J 6 bases; bases outside gene matches: 16. The CDR3 consists of 16 residues. Germline CDR1 reads MNHNY; CDR2 reads SVGAGI (reference sequence). The CDR3 here is CASRDHRGRLWAEAFF. CDR3 sequence (DNA): TGTGCCAGCAGGGACCACAGGGGCCGCCTCTGGGCTGAAGCTTTCTTT.

The chain recombines TRBV29-1 with TRBJ1-2; TRBD1 matches at 7 bases. After removal of 7 bases from V and 8 bases from J, the junction contained 13 bases not matched to a gene. Germline V gives CDR1 SQVTM, CDR2 ANQGSEA. The CDR3 sequence is 13 residues long. The CDR3 DNA reads TGCAGCGCCGAATTGACAGGGATGAGAGGCTACACCTTC. This codes for CSAELTGMRGYTF.

CDR3 nucleotides: TGTGCCTGGAGGCGAACTAGCGGGGGGTGGGTTGAGCAGTTCTTC. Translation: CAWRRTSGGWVEQFF. The V and J genes are TRBV30 and TRBJ2-1; TRBD2 matches at 12 bases. CDR3 size: 15 residues. Germline V gene sequence: CDR1 GTSNPN, CDR2 SVGIG (reference sequence). After removal of 3 bases from V and 9 bases from J, the junction contained 9 bases not matched to a gene.

This chain connects TRBV2 to TRBJ2-7; tentative D call: TRBD1 (6 bases). The CDR3 loop spans 12 amino acids. V dropped 6 bases and J dropped 4 bases, with 10 bases sitting between them. Germline V CDR1 and CDR2: SNHLY, FYNNEI. In DNA form, the CDR3 reads TGTGCCAGCAGATTAGGGACATACGAGCAGTACGTC. Its protein product is CASRLGTYEQYV.

The chain has TRBV29-1 and TRBJ2-2, with 8 bases lining up with TRBD2. CDR1 and CDR2 from the germline V gene are SQVTM and ANQGSEA. CDR3 size: 13 residues. J was trimmed by 6 bases and V by 4 bases; bases with no gene match: 4. The chain's CDR3 is CSVGRGGAGELFF. As DNA, the CDR3 is TGCAGCGTTGGACGGGGGGGCGCCGGGGAGCTGTTTTTT.

V and J are TRBV28 and TRBJ2-5; D remains ambiguous. The CDR3 is 13 residues long. Germline CDR1 and CDR2: MDHEN and SYDVKM. The germline V and J ends were trimmed by 3 bases and 4 bases, with 9 bases remaining between them. CDR3 sequence (DNA): TGTGCCAGCAGTTTCTCCCTCCCAGAGACCCAGTACTTC. Translated: CASSFSLPETQYF.

The chain links TRBV10-1 to TRBJ1-3; 8 bases are shared with TRBD1. J lost 0 bases, V lost 8 bases, and 18 bases had no gene match. The length of the CDR3 is 19 residues. Germline V gives CDR1 WNHNN, CDR2 SYGVQD (reference sequence). CDR3 nucleotide sequence: TGCGCCAGCTGCCGCTCAGGACAGGGCAAGATCTACTCTGGAAACACCATATATTTT. It codes for CASCRSGQGKIYSGNTIYF.

This clone was picked up a small number of times. Here the CDR3 reads CASSRDRQNSPLHF. CDR3 coding DNA: TGTGCCAGCAGCCGGGACAGGCAGAATTCACCCCTCCACTTT. The chain combines TRBV6-5 with TRBJ1-6; 8 bases line up with TRBD1. The junction had 5 bases not matched to a gene; V was cut back by 6 bases and J by 7 bases. This CDR3 has 14 residues. Germline V gene data show CDR1 as MNHEY and CDR2 as SVGAGI.

The rearrangement links TRBV25-1 to TRBJ1-4, with 10 bases that match TRBD1. Germline lookup yields CDR1 MGHDK and CDR2 SYGVNS. CDR3 length: 15 residues. V lost 3 bases and J lost 7; bases outside the gene matches: 5. CDR3 loop: CASSDPTGGGEKLFF. CDR3 DNA sequence: TGTGCCAGCAGTGACCCGACAGGGGGCGGTGAAAAACTGTTTTTT.

The V and J genes are TRBV5-4 and TRBJ1-2; maybe TRBD1 (6 bases). V was pared by 1 base and J by 4 bases, with 8 bases between. Germline assignment: CDR1 SGHNT and CDR2 YYREEE (reference sequence). CDR3 length equals 13 residues. CDR3 nucleotides: TGTGCCAGCAGCTTGTGGGACATCTATGGCTACACCTTC. It codes for CASSLWDIYGYTF.

The chain recombines TRBV5-6 with TRBJ1-5; 7 bases fit TRBD1. Per the germline V gene, CDR1 is SGHDT and CDR2 is YYEEEE. V gave up 1 base and J gave up 0 bases; unmatched junction bases: 7. The CDR3 runs 17 residues. The CDR3 DNA reads TGTGCCAGCAGCTTGTGGGGGACAGAGACTAGCAATCAGCCCCAGCATTTT. Translated, it gives CASSLWGTETSNQPQHF.

This chain connects TRBV4-1 to TRBJ2-1; TRBD2 aligns across 11 bases. This CDR3 contains 15 residues. Germline V gene data show CDR1 as MGHRA and CDR2 as YSYEKL. With 6 bases clipped from V and 7 bases from J, the junction kept 8 bases outside the gene matches. CDR3: CASRHSGGAGNEQFF. The DNA of the CDR3 is TGCGCCAGCAGACATAGCGGGGGGGCTGGGAATGAGCAGTTCTTC.

The chain recombines TRBV2 with TRBJ1-1; D uncertain. Per the germline V gene, CDR1 is SNHLY and CDR2 is FYNNEI. Trimming left V 3 bases short and J 6 bases short, with 8 bases between. The CDR3 has 12 amino acids. The CDR3 region is CASSDTEPEAFF. The CDR3 DNA is TGTGCCAGCAGTGACACGGAGCCTGAAGCTTTCTTT.

This clone was counted a few times. The chain carries TRBV2 and TRBJ1-2; D uncertain. The CDR3 loop spans 11 amino acids. Trimming took 3 bases from V and 4 from J, leaving 3 bases between them. Germline V gives CDR1 SNHLY, CDR2 FYNNEI. CDR3: CASSDVYGYTF. For the CDR3, the DNA is TGTGCCAGCAGTGACGTCTATGGCTACACCTTC.